The 18 T cell receptor beta chains presented below share a single source sample, sequenced in a study of cytomegalovirus exposure and HLA in healthy donors. The primer mix had 60 Vbeta and 13 Jbeta primers. The repertoire was sequenced with immunoSEQ multiplex PCR; TCRdb's copy has only in-frame clones and lacks some. The data include 150,000 to 200,000 clones; the top ten clones carry approximately 0.8%. Sequences were obtained from PBMCs. The source is a woman under 30 in good health and CMV-seropositive.

This chain uses TRBV18 with TRBJ2-1, with D uncertain. Germline-derived CDR1 and CDR2 are KGHSH and LQKENI. CDR3 length: 17 amino acids. Trimming took off 0 bases at V and 0 bases at J, with 12 bases between the two ends. CDR3 amino acids: CASSPPRFSSSYNEQFF. The CDR3 DNA sequence: TGTGCCAGCTCACCACCCCGTTTCTCGAGCTCCTACAATGAGCAGTTCTTC.

The rearrangement uses TRBV9 and TRBJ2-1, with D uncertain. With 5 bases removed from V and 5 bases from J, the gap between germline ends came to 17 bases. The CDR3 contains 15 residues. Germline assignment: CDR1 SGDLS and CDR2 YYNGEE. The CDR3 DNA sequence: TGTGCCAGCAGTTGGAGTGCCACCTGGGACAATGAGCAGTTCTTC. It codes for CASSWSATWDNEQFF.

The chain has TRBV6-4 and TRBJ2-2, with 11 positions matching TRBD1. This CDR3 spans 15 amino acids. J was trimmed by 5 bases and V by 6 bases; bases with no gene match: 5. Germline CDR1 reads MRHNA; CDR2 reads SNTAGT. CDR3 residues: CASSPGTGGTGELFF. The CDR3 DNA reads TGTGCCAGCAGCCCCGGGACAGGGGGGACCGGGGAGCTGTTTTTT.

The V call is TRBV5-1, the J call TRBJ2-3, with TRBD1 as a possible D gene (5 bases). The V gene's germline CDR1 is SGHRS and CDR2 YFSETQ. CDR3 length: 13 residues. The V and J ends lost 2 bases and 11 bases respectively, with 15 bases between them. The CDR3 loop is CASSFGSRVRQYF. The CDR3, as DNA: TGCGCCAGCAGCTTTGGCTCCAGGGTTAGGCAGTATTTT. Drawing the rest from reference TRBV5-1 and TRBJ2-3, the complete variable domain is KAGVTQTPRYLIKTRGQQVTLSCSPISGHRSVSWYQQTPGQGLQFLFEYFSETQRNKGNFPGRFSGRQFSNSRSEMNVSTLELGDSALYLCASSFGSRVRQYFGPGTRLTVL.

Regarding this clone: An end of the junction differs from the germline gene, which may be a read error. The chain carries TRBV4-2 and TRBJ2-1, with D tentatively TRBD2 (6 bases). The germline V gene encodes CDR1 LGHNA and CDR2 YNFKEQ. This CDR3 is 17 amino acids long. The CDR3 loop reads CAGSPRDSSVSYNEQFF. In DNA, the CDR3 is TGTGCCGGCAGCCCTAGGGATTCTAGCGTCTCCTACAATGAGCAGTTCTTC.

The chain joins TRBV19 to TRBJ1-3; 9 positions match TRBD1. Trimming at V came to 8 bases and at J to 2 bases, leaving 4 bases not matched to a gene. Germline V gene lookup returns CDR1 LNHDA and CDR2 SQIVND (reference sequence). The CDR3 runs to 14 residues. CDR3 nucleotides: TGTGCCAGTCAACAGGGGGCTGCTGGAAACACCATATATTTT. Translation gives CASQQGAAGNTIYF.

The genes are TRBV6-1 and TRBJ2-3, with D perhaps matching TRBD2 (6 bases). This CDR3 comprises 12 residues. Between the trimmed V and J ends, which lost 3 bases and 6 bases, there was a span of 7 bases. Germline CDR1 reads MNHNS; CDR2 reads SASEGT. DNA for the CDR3: TGTGCCAGCAGTGATGGGAGGGATACGCAGTATTTT. It encodes CASSDGRDTQYF.

This chain links TRBV28 with TRBJ2-5; 8 bases align to TRBD1. The J segment lost 7 bases and the V segment lost 6 bases, leaving 10 bases of the junction unmatched. This CDR3 spans 14 amino acids. The germline CDR1 and CDR2 sequences are MDHEN and SYDVKM. CDR3 nucleotide sequence: TGTGCCAGCAGCGCCCTGACAGGGGTTGGGACCCAGTACTTC. This encodes CASSALTGVGTQYF.

The gene calls are TRBV2 and TRBJ1-2; 7 bases map to TRBD1. V was pared by 5 bases and J by 4 bases, with 4 bases of the junction left unmatched. The V gene's germline CDR1 is SNHLY and CDR2 FYNNEI. The CDR3 sequence is 13 residues long. CDR3 sequence reads: CASSRGGVYGYTF. In DNA form, the CDR3 reads TGTGCCAGCAGTAGAGGGGGCGTCTATGGCTACACCTTC.

V gene TRBV5-1 combines with J gene TRBJ2-3, with no clear D. The V gene's germline CDR1 is SGHRS and CDR2 YFSETQ. V lost 5 bases and J lost 0, with 10 bases in between. The CDR3 extends over 14 amino acids. CDR3 in amino acids: CASRVQSSTDTQYF. The CDR3 DNA reads as TGCGCCAGCAGGGTACAGAGTAGCACAGATACGCAGTATTTT.

This sequence joins TRBV6-1 and TRBJ2-5; D remains unclear. The better agreement between TRBJ2-7 and the DNA end casts doubt on the J call. Germline values: CDR1 MNHNS, CDR2 SASEGT. There are 13 residues in the CDR3. The CDR3 here is CASSELALSEQYF. The CDR3 nucleotides are TGTGCCAGCAGTGAACTCGCTCTCAGCGAGCAGTACTTC.

The genes are TRBV7-8 and TRBJ1-4, with D uncertain. Trimming left V 5 bases short and J 8 bases short, with 21 bases between. CDR1 is SGHVS and CDR2 is FQNEAQ in the germline V gene. CDR3 length equals 16 residues. The CDR3: CASSRDQGWRAEKLFF. CDR3 nucleotides: TGTGCCAGCAGCCGAGATCAAGGGTGGCGGGCCGAAAAACTGTTTTTT.

The chain carries TRBV5-4 and TRBJ1-4, with D maybe TRBD1 (5 bases). The CDR3 runs 15 residues. V lost 0 bases and J lost 3, with 9 bases in between. Germline V gene data show CDR1 as SGHNT and CDR2 as YYREEE (reference sequence). CDR3 sequence (DNA): TGTGCCAGCAGCTTGGGGCAGGGTGCTAATGAAAAACTGTTTTTT. Its protein is CASSLGQGANEKLFF.

V gene TRBV4-1 combines with J gene TRBJ1-1; a possible D gene is TRBD1 (5 bases). The V end was cut by 4 bases, the J end by 1 base, with 13 bases between. The CDR3 sequence is 15 residues long. Germline assignment: CDR1 MGHRA and CDR2 YSYEKL. CDR3 sequence: CASSRVGGANTEAFF. In DNA, the CDR3 is TGCGCCAGCAGCCGAGTAGGAGGGGCGAACACTGAAGCTTTCTTT.

This chain joins TRBV7-9 and TRBJ2-3, with 11 bases lining up with TRBD2. Germline V gives CDR1 SEHNR, CDR2 FQNEAQ (reference sequence). The CDR3 covers 15 residues. V shed 1 base, J shed 5 bases, and the junction held 2 bases outside the gene matches. For the CDR3, the DNA is TGTGCCAGCAGCTTAGTGGGGACTAGCGGAGATACGCAGTATTTT. It translates to CASSLVGTSGDTQYF.

The chain uses TRBV7-6 and TRBJ2-2; 10 bases map to TRBD1. The V segment lost 6 bases and the J segment 7 bases; nucleotides outside the gene matches: 14. Germline V lookup: CDR1 SGHVS, CDR2 FNYEAQ. The CDR3 has 17 residues. The CDR3, as DNA: TGTGCCAGCAGTTTTTTAGCAGGGGACAGGGGTCACGGGGAGCTGTTTTTT. The encoded protein is CASSFLAGDRGHGELFF.

The chain joins TRBV5-1 to TRBJ2-7; TRBD1 matches 9 bases. V lost 0 bases and J lost 2; bases outside the gene matches: 6. CDR1 is SGHRS and CDR2 is YFSETQ in the germline V gene. This CDR3 has 16 residues. CDR3 DNA: TGCGCCAGCAGCTTGGCCCTTGGGGACAGGGCCTACGAGCAGTACTTC. Amino acid sequence: CASSLALGDRAYEQYF.

The rearrangement uses TRBV7-2 and TRBJ2-5, with 11 bases fitting TRBD2. This CDR3 contains 17 residues. Germline CDR1 and CDR2: SGHTA and FQGNSA. Trimming removed 5 bases from V and 1 base from J; junction bases left unmatched: 9. The CDR3 loop is CASSAGRLAGLQETQYF. CDR3 DNA: TGTGCCAGCAGCGCCGGGCGACTAGCGGGGCTCCAAGAGACCCAGTACTTC.